The source of this T cell receptor beta chain is a study of radiation and T cells in renal cell carcinoma. Overall study: Nephrectomy followed 15 Gy stereotactic body radiation by 4 weeks.

Specified time point: blood 2 weeks post-SBRT. Regarding treatment: 15 Gy SBRT to primary tumor, nephrectomy 4 weeks later. Only in-frame clones appear in the TCRdb table, and some are missing; sequencing was by immunoSEQ multiplex PCR. The sample lists around 26,000 clones, 65% to 85% occurring once. This CDR3 is 17 amino acids long. Per germline, CDR1 SGHRS and CDR2 YFSETQ. Losses at the gene ends were 3 bases for V and 3 bases for J; bases not matched to a gene: 11. The specimen comprised blood, sampled from a patient whose treatment included radiotherapy and nephrectomy. This sequence originates from a man aged 55 to 70 with renal cell carcinoma. The chain is built from TRBV5-1 and TRBJ2-7; 11 nucleotides agree with TRBD2. The CDR3 bases are TGCGCCAGCAGCTCTACTAGCGGGAGTACTATAGTCTACGAGCAGTACTTC. Protein sequence: CASSSTSGSTIVYEQYF.